This passage covers 11 T cell receptor beta chains from one sample sequenced in a study of blood T cells in healthy people across ages. Together with a sample-barcoded 5' primer, a J-beta primer mix was included in a second PCR lasting about 6 to 11 cycles. TCRdb itself ran the 5' RACE reads through MiXCR, one entry per CDR3 protein. The table shows 1.5 million to 2 million distinct CDR3 sequences, with 28% occurring only once. The specimen sequenced was blood. The receptor source for this set is a young woman in good health.

About this clonotype: A much larger clone differs by one base, so this may be a read error. The chain carries TRBV6-6 and TRBJ2-7; a weak D match, TRBD1 (6 bases). The CDR3 loop spans 17 amino acids. Germline V gene lookup returns CDR1 MNHNY and CDR2 SVGAGI (reference sequence). CDR3 in amino acids: CANSSTLRGDITYEQYF. As DNA, the CDR3 is TGTGCCAACAGTTCTACCTTGCGAGGGGACATCACCTACGAGCAGTACTTC.

This clonotype has just a few counts. The genes are TRBV15 and TRBJ2-3; no clear D gene. Germline CDR1 reads LNHNV; CDR2 reads YYDKDF (reference sequence). Trimming left V 0 bases short and J 6 bases short, with 7 bases between. The CDR3 is 13 residues long. CDR3 nucleotides: TGTGCCACCAGCAGAGATTTTGGGGATACGCAGTATTTT. It encodes CATSRDFGDTQYF.

The chain employs TRBV7-9 and TRBJ1-5, with a tentative D call TRBD1 (6 bases). This CDR3 spans 16 amino acids. Germline loops: CDR1 SEHNR, CDR2 FQNEAQ (reference sequence). Deletions cut 1 base from V and 4 bases from J, with 14 bases between. This CDR3 reads CASSLDGQGRNQPQHF. CDR3 coding DNA: TGTGCCAGCAGCTTAGACGGGCAGGGGCGGAATCAGCCCCAGCATTTT.

V gene TRBV10-3 combines with J gene TRBJ2-3; perhaps TRBD1 as D (5 bases). The V end was cut by 2 bases, the J end by 1 base, with 7 bases between. The CDR3 has 14 residues. Germline values: CDR1 ENHRY, CDR2 SYGVKD. The CDR3 loop reads CAISETGRTDTQYF. The CDR3, as DNA: TGTGCCATCAGTGAGACAGGCCGCACAGATACGCAGTATTTT.

Comment on this clonotype: A much larger clone sits a single nucleotide away, making a read error possible. Likely a read error: the CDR3 ends without its conserved phenylalanine or tryptophan. The chain has TRBV7-2 and TRBJ2-7; D is unclear. The CDR3 runs to 14 residues. V was shortened by 4 bases and J by 1 base, with 11 bases between the two germline ends. The germline V gene has CDR1 SGHTA and CDR2 FQGNSA. CDR3 bases: TGTGCCAGCAGCTCCGGTCACTCGTCCTACGAGCAGTACTCC. Its protein product is CASSSGHSSYEQYS.

The chain is built from TRBV27 and TRBJ1-6; maybe TRBD1 (6 bases). Germline CDR1 reads MNHEY; CDR2 reads SMNVEV (reference sequence). V was pared by 6 bases and J by 6 bases, with 15 bases between. There are 15 residues in the CDR3. The CDR3 DNA reads as TGTGCCAGCAGCCAAACAGGGACCGTTAATTCACCCCTCCACTTT. Amino acids: CASSQTGTVNSPLHF.

Ten or more counts support this clonotype. V is TRBV29-1 and J is TRBJ2-1; weak D call: TRBD2 (6 bases). Germline V gene lookup returns CDR1 SQVTM and CDR2 ANQGSEA. Trimming removed 7 bases at V and 2 bases at J, with 12 bases between. The CDR3 covers 13 residues. The CDR3 spells CSALARAYNEQFF. The CDR3 nucleotides read TGCAGCGCCCTAGCGAGAGCCTACAATGAGCAGTTCTTC.

The rearrangement uses TRBV15 and TRBJ2-2; the match to TRBD2 covers 7 bases. V shed 1 base and J 6 bases; nucleotides not matched to a gene: 8. The CDR3 has 16 residues. Looked up from germline, CDR1 is LNHNV and CDR2 is YYDKDF (reference sequence). As DNA, the CDR3 is TGTGCCACCAGCAGAGCGATTACTAGCGCGGCCGGGGAGCTGTTTTTT. Translation: CATSRAITSAAGELFF.

In this sample, this clonotype turned up many times. The chain employs TRBV6-5 and TRBJ1-2, with TRBD1 as a possible D gene (5 bases). V shed 5 bases and J shed 7 bases, with 11 bases lying between them. CDR1 and CDR2 from the germline V gene are MNHEY and SVGAGI. This CDR3 comprises 12 residues. CDR3 DNA sequence: TGTGCCAGCAGTACCCGGGACGGTGGCTACACCTTC. The encoded protein is CASSTRDGGYTF.

This chain connects TRBV3-1 to TRBJ2-3; 14 bases agree with TRBD2. Germline CDR1 reads LGHDT; CDR2 reads YNNKEL (reference sequence). This CDR3 spans 16 amino acids. V dropped 1 base and J dropped 6; count of bases not matched to a gene: 3. The CDR3 is CASSQGGTSGGDTQYF. CDR3 DNA: TGTGCCAGCAGCCAAGGGGGGACTAGCGGGGGCGATACGCAGTATTTT.

This clonotype has just a few counts. V gene TRBV5-1 combines with J gene TRBJ2-6, with D possibly being TRBD1 (5 bases). Germline V CDR1 and CDR2: SGHRS, YFSETQ. Trimming removed 6 bases from V and 1 base from J, with 20 bases in between. There are 18 residues in the CDR3. In nucleotides, the CDR3 is TGCGCCAGCACCCAGGGTGGACGGCCAAGGTCTGGGGCCAACGTCCTGACTTTC. The encoded protein is CASTQGGRPRSGANVLTF.